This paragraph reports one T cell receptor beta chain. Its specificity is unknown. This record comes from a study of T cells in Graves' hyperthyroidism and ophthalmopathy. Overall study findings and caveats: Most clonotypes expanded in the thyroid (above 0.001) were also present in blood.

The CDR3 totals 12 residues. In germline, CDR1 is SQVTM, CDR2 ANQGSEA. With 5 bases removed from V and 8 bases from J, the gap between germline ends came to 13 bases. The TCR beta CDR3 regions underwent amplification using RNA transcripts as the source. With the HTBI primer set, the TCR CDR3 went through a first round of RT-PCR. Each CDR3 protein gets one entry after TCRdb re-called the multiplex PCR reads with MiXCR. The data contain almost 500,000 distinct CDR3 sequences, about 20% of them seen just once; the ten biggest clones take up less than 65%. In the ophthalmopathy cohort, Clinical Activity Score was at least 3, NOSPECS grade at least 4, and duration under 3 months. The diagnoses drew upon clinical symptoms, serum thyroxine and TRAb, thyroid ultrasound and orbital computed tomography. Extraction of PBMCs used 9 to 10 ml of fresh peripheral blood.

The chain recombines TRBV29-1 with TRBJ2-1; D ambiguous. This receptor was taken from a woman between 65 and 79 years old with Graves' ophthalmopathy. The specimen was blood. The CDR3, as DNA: TGCAGCGTTAACCCCGGATTGGATGAGCAGTTCTTC. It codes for CSVNPGLDEQFF.